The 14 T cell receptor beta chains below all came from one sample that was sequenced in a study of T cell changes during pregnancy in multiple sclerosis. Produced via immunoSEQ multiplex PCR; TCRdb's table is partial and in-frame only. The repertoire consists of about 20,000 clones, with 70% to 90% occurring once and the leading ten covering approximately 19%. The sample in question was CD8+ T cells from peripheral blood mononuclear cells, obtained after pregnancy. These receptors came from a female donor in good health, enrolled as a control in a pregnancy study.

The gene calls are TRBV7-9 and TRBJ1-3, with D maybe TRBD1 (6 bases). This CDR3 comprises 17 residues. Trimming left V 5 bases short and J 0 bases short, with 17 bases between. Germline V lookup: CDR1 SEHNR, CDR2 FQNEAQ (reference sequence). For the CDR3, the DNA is TGTGCCAGCAGCCCCGACGGACAGACTTCCTCTGGAAACACCATATATTTT. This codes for CASSPDGQTSSGNTIYF.

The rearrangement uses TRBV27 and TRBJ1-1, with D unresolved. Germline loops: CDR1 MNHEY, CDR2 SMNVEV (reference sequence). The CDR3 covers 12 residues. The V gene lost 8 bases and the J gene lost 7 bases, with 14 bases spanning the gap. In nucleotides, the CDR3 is TGTGCCAGCGGCAACAGTAGATTTGAAGCTTTCTTT. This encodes CASGNSRFEAFF.

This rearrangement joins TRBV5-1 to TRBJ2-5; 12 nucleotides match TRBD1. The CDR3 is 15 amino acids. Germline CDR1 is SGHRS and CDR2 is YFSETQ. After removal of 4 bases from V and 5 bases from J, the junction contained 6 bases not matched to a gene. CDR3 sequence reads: CASSDRDRGRETQYF. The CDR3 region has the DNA TGCGCCAGCAGCGACCGGGACAGGGGGCGGGAGACCCAGTACTTC. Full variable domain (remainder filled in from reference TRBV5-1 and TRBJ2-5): KAGVTQTPRYLIKTRGQQVTLSCSPISGHRSVSWYQQTPGQGLQFLFEYFSETQRNKGNFPGRFSGRQFSNSRSEMNVSTLELGDSALYLCASSDRDRGRETQYFGPGTRLLVL.

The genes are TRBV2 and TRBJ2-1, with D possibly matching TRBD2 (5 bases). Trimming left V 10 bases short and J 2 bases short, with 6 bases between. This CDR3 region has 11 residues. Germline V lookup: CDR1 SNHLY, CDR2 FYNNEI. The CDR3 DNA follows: TGTGCCACGCGGGCCTACAATGAGCAGTTCTTC. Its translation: CATRAYNEQFF.

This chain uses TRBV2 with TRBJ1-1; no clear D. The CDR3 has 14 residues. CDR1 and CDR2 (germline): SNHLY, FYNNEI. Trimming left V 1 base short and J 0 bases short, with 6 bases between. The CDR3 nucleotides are TGTGCCAGCAGTGAAGACACAATGAACACTGAAGCTTTCTTT. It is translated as CASSEDTMNTEAFF.

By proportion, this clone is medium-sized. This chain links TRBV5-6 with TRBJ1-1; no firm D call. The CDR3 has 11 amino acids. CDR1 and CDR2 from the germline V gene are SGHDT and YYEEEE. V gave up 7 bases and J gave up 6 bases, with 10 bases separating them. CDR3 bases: TGTGCCAGCGGGCGTCCCGCTGAAGCTTTCTTT. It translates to CASGRPAEAFF. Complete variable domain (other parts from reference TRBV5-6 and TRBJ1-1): DAGVTQSPTHLIKTRGQQVTLRCSPKSGHDTVSWYQQALGQGPQFIFQYYEEEERQRGNFPDRFSGHQFPNYSSELNVNALLLGDSALYLCASGRPAEAFFGQGTRLTVV.

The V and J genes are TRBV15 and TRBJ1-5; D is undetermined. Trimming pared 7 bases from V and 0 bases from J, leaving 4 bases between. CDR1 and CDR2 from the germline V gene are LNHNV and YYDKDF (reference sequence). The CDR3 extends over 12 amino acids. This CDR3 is CATTNSNQPQHF. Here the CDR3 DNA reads TGTGCCACCACCAATAGCAATCAGCCCCAGCATTTT.

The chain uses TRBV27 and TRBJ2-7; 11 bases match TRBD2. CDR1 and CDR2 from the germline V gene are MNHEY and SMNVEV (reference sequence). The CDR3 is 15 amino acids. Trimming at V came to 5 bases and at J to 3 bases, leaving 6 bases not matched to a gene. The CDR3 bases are TGTGCCAGCAGTCCTGCCGGGACTAGCGGCTACGAGCAGTACTTC. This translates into CASSPAGTSGYEQYF.

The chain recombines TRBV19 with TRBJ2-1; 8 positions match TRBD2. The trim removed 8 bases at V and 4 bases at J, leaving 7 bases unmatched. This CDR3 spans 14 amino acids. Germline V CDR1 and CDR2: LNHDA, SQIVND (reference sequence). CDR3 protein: CASGDSGAYNEQFF. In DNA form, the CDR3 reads TGTGCCAGTGGTGATAGCGGGGCATACAATGAGCAGTTCTTC.

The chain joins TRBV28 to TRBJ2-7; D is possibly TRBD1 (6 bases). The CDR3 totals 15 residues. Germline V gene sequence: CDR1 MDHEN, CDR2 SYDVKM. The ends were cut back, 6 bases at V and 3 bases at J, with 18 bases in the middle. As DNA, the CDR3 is TGTGCCAGCAGCCTCCTCACGGACAGCCGCTACGAGCAGTACTTC. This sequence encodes CASSLLTDSRYEQYF.

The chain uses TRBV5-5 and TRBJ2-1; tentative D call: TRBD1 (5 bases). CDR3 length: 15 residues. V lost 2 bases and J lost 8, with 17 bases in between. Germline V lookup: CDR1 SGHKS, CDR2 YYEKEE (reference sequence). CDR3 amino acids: CASSFPLTEADEQFF. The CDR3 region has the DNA TGTGCCAGCAGCTTCCCACTGACAGAGGCCGATGAGCAGTTCTTC.

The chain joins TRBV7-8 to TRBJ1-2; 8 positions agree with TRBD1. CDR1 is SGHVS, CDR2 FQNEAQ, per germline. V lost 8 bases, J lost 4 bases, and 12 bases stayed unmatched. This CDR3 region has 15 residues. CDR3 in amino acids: CASSQPGQVFYGYTF. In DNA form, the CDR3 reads TGTGCCAGCTCACAACCGGGACAGGTTTTCTATGGCTACACCTTC. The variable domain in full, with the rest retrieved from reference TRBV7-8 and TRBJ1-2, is GAGVSQSPRYKVAKRGQDVALRCDPISGHVSLFWYQQALGQGPEFLTYFQNEAQLDKSGLPSDRFFAERPEGSVSTLKIQRTQQEDSAVYLCASSQPGQVFYGYTFGSGTRLTVV.

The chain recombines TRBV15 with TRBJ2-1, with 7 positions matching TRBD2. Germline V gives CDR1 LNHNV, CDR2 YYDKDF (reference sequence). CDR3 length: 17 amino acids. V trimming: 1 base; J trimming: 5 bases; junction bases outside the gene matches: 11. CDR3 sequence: CATSRGSGSYSDNEQFF. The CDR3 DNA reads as TGTGCCACCAGCAGAGGTAGCGGGTCCTACAGCGACAATGAGCAGTTCTTC.

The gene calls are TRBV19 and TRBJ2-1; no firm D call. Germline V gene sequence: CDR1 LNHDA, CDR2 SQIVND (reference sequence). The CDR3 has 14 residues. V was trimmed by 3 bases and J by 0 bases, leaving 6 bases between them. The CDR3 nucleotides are TGTGCCAGTAGTATTCTGTCCTCCTACAATGAGCAGTTCTTC. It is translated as CASSILSSYNEQFF.